The clone carrying this T cell receptor beta chain has at least ten counts. The antigen remains unidentified. Hyperthyroidism of Graves' type that showed no ophthalmopathy progression within 18 months was stable. Using about 10 ml of fresh peripheral blood, PBMCs were prepared. These data come from a study of T cells in Graves' hyperthyroidism and ophthalmopathy. The V end was cut by 5 bases, the J end by 5 bases, with 12 bases between. There are 13 residues in the CDR3. Germline V gene sequence: CDR1 MGHRA, CDR2 YSYEKL. Study outcomes and limitations: A 13 V-J signature model discriminated ophthalmopathy versus stable hyperthyroidism.

Amplified regions were TCR beta CDR3 sequences from RNA transcripts. The TCR CDR3 was amplified in a first-round RT-PCR using the HTBI primer set. TCRdb reprocessed the multiplex PCR reads via MiXCR and lists one record per CDR3 protein. This table holds some 400,000 distinct CDR3 sequences, about 18% found once. The rearrangement joins TRBV4-1 to TRBJ2-5, with a weak D call TRBD2 (6 bases). This clonotype originated in a young woman with Graves' hyperthyroidism. The sequencing sample was made of blood. The CDR3 DNA reads TGCGCCAGCAGCATCCTCGCGGGGGAGACCCAGTACTTC. Protein sequence: CASSILAGETQYF.